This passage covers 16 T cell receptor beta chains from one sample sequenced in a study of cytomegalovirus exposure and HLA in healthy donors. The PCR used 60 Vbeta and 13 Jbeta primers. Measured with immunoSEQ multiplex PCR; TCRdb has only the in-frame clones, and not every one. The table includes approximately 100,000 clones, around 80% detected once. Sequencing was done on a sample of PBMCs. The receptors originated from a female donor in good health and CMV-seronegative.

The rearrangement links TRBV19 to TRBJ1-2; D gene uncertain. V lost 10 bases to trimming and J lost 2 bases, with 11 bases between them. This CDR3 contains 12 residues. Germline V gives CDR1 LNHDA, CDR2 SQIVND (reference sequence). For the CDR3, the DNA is TGTGCCACTTACGACAACAACTATGGCTACACCTTC. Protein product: CATYDNNYGYTF.

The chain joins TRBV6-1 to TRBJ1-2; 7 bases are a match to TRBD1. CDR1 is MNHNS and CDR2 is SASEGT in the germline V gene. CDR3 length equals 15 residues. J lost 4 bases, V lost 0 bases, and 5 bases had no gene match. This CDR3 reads CASSEAGGSGYGYTF. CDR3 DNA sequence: TGTGCCAGCAGTGAAGCAGGGGGCTCGGGCTATGGCTACACCTTC.

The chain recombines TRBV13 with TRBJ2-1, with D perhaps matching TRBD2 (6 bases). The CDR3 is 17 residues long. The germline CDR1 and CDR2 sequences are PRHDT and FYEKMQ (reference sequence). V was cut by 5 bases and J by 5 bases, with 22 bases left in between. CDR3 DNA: TGTGCCAGCAGCCTGACGAGTATTCGGGACTTACACAATGAGCAGTTCTTC. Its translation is CASSLTSIRDLHNEQFF.

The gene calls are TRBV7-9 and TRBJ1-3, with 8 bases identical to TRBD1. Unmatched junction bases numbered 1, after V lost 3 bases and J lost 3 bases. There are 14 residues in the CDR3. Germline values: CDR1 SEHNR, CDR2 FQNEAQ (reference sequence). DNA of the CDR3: TGTGCCAGCAGCTTGGACAGGGTTGGAAACACCATATATTTT. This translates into CASSLDRVGNTIYF.

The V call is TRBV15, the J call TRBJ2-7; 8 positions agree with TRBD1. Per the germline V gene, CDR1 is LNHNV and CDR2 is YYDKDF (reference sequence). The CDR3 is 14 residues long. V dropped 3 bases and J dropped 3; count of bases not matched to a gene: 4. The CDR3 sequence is CATSRITGGYEQYF. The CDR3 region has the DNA TGTGCCACCAGCAGGATAACAGGGGGCTACGAGCAGTACTTC.

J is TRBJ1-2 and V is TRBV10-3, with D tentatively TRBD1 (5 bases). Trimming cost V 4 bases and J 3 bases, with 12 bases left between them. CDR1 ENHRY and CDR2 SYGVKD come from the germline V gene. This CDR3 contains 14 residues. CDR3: CAISAGSRDYGYTF. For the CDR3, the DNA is TGTGCCATCAGTGCCGGGAGCAGGGACTATGGCTACACCTTC.

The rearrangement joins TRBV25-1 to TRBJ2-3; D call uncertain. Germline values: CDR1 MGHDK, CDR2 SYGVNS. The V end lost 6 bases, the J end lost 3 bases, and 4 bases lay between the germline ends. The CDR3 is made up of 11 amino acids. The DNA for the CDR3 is TGTGCCAGCAGCCAAACAGATACGCAGTATTTT. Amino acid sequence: CASSQTDTQYF.

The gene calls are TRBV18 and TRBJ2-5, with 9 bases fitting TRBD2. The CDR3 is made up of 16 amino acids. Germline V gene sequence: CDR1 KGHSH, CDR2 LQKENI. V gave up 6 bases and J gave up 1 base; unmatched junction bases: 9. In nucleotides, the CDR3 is TGTGCCAGCTCTCCCTCGGCGGGGGGGCGCCAAGAGACCCAGTACTTC. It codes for CASSPSAGGRQETQYF.

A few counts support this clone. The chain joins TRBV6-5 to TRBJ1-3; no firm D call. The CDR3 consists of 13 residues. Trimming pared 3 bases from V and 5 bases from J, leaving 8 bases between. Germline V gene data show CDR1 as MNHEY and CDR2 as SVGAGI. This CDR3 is CASSYTERNTIYF. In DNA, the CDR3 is TGTGCCAGCAGTTATACAGAGAGAAACACCATATATTTT.

The CDR3 here is CASSETSGGAQGSIQYF. The CDR3 DNA sequence: TGTGCCAGCAGTGAAACTAGCGGGGGGGCTCAGGGGAGCATTCAGTACTTC. The gene calls are TRBV6-1 and TRBJ2-4, with TRBD2 identical over 13 bases. Germline CDR1 reads MNHNS; CDR2 reads SASEGT. The CDR3 has 17 residues. J was trimmed by 9 bases and V by 2 bases; bases with no gene match: 10.

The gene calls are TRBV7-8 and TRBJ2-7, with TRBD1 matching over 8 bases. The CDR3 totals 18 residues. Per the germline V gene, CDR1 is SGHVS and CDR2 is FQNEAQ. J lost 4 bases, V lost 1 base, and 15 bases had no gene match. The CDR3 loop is CASSLGSSVGTGTYEQYF. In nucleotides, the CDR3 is TGTGCCAGCAGCTTAGGGTCCTCTGTCGGGACAGGCACATACGAGCAGTACTTC.

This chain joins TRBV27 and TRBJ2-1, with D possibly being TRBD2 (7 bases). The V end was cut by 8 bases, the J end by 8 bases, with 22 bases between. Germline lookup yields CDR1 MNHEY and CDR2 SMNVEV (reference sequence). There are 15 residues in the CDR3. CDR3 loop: CASRTSGGLGYEQFF. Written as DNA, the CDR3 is TGTGCCAGCCGAACCTCGGGGGGCCTCGGGTATGAGCAGTTCTTC.

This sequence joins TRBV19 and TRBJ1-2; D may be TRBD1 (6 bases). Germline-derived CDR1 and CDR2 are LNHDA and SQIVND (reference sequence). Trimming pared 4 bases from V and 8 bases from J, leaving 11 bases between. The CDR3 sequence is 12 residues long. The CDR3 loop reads CASSRTGLGYTF. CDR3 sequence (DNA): TGTGCCAGTAGTAGAACAGGGCTCGGCTACACCTTC. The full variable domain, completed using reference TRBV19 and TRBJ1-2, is DGGITQSPKYLFRKEGQNVTLSCEQNLNHDAMYWYRQDPGQGLRLIYYSQIVNDFQKGDIAEGYSVSREKKESFPLTVTSAQKNPTAFYLCASSRTGLGYTFGSGTRLTVV.

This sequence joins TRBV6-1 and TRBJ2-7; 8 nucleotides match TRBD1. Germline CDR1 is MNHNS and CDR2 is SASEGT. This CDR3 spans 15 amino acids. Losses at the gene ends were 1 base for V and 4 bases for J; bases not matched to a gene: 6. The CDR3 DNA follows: TGTGCCAGCAGTGAAGGAGGGACAGGTTCTTACGAGCAGTACTTC. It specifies CASSEGGTGSYEQYF.

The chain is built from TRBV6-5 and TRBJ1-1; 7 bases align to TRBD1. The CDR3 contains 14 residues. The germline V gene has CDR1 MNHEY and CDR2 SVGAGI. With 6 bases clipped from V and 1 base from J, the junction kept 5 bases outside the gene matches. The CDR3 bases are TGTGCCAGCAGCCCGGGACAGCCGAACACTGAAGCTTTCTTT. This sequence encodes CASSPGQPNTEAFF.

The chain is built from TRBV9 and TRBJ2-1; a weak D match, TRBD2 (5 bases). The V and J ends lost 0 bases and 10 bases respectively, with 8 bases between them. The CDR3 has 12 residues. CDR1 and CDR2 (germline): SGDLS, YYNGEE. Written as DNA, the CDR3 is TGTGCCAGCAGCGTAGGGCCGGGGGAGCAGTTCTTC. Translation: CASSVGPGEQFF.